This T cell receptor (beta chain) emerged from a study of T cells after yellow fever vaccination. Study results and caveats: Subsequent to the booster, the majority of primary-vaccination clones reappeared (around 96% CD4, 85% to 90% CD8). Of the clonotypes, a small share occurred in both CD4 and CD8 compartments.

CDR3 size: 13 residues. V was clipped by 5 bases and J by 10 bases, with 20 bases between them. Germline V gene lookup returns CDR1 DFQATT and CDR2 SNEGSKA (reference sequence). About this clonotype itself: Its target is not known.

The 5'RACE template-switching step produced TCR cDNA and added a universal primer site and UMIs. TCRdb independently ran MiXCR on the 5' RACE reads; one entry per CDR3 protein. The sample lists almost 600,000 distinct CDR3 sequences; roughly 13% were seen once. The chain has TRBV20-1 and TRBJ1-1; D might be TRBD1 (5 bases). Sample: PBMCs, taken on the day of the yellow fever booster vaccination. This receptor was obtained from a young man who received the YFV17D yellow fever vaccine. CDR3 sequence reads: CSAPSAGPPVAFF. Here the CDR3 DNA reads TGCAGTGCTCCTTCCGCGGGGCCTCCGGTAGCTTTCTTT.